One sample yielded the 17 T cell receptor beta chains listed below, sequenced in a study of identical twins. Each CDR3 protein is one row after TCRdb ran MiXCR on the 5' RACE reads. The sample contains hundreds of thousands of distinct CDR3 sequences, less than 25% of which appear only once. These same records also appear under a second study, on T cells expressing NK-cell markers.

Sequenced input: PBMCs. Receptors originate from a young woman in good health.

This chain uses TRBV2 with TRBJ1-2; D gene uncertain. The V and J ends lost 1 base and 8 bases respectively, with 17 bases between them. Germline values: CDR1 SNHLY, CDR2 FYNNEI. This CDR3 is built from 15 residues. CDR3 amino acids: CASSEDISPPLGYTF. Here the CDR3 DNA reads TGTGCCAGCAGTGAAGACATCTCACCTCCATTAGGCTACACCTTC.

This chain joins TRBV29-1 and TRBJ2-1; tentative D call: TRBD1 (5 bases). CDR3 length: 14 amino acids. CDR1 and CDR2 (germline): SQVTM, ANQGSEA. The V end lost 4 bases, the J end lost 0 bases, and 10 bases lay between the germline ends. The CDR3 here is CSVGGTVSYNEQFF. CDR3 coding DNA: TGCAGCGTTGGGGGCACAGTCTCCTACAATGAGCAGTTCTTC.

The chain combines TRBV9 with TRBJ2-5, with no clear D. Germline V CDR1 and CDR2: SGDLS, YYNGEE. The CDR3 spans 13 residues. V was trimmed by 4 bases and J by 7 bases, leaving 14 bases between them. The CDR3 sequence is CASSPNPAGTQYF. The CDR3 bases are TGTGCCAGCAGCCCGAACCCCGCAGGGACCCAGTACTTC.

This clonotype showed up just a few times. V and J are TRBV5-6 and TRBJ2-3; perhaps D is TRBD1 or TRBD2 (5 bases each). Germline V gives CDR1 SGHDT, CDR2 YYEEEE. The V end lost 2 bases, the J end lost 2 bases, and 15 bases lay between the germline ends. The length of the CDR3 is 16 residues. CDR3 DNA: TGTGCCAGCAGCTTACAGGCACCGGGGCTCACAGATACGCAGTATTTT. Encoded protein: CASSLQAPGLTDTQYF.

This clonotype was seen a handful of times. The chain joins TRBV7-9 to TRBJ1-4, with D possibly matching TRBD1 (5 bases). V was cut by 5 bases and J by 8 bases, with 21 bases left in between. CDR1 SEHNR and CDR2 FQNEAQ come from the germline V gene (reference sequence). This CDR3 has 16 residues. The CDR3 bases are TGTGCCAGCAGCCCTTCAGGAGGGACGTGGACGGAAAAACTGTTTTTT. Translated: CASSPSGGTWTEKLFF.

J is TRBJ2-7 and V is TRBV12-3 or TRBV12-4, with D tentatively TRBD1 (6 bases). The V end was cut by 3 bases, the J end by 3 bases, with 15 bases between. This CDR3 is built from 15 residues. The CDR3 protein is CASSFNRQGIYEQYF. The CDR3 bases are TGTGCCAGCAGTTTTAATAGGCAGGGGATCTACGAGCAGTACTTC.

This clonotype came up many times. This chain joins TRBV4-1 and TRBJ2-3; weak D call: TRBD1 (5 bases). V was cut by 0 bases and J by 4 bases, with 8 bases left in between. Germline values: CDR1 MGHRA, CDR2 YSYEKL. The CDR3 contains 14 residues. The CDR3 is CASSQERRADTQYF. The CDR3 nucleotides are TGCGCCAGCAGCCAAGAGCGCAGGGCAGATACGCAGTATTTT.

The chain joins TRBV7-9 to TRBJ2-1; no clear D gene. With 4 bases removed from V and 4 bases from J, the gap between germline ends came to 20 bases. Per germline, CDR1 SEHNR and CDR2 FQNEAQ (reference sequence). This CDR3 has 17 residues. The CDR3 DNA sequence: TGTGCCAGCAGCTCCCAAAGACTGGGGAAGGGTTACAATGAGCAGTTCTTC. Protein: CASSSQRLGKGYNEQFF.

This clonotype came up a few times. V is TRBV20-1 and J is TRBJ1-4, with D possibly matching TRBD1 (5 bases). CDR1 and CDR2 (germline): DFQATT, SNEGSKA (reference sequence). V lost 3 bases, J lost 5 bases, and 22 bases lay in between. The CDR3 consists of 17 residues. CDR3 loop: CSARKERPGLVNEKLFF. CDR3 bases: TGCAGTGCTAGGAAAGAGCGCCCGGGACTTGTCAATGAAAAACTGTTTTTT.

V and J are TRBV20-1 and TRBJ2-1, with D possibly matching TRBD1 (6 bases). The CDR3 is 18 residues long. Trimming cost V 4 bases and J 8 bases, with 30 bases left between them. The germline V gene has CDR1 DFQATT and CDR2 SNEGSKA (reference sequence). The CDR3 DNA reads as TGCAGTGCTACCCTTATGGGGGCGGGTAGCAGGGTCGAGGATGAGCAGTTCTTC. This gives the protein CSATLMGAGSRVEDEQFF.

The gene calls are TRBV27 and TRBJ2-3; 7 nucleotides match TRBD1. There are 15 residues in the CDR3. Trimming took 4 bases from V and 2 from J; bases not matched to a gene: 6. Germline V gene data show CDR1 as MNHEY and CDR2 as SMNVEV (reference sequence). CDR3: CASSYRQGNTDTQYF. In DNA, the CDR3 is TGTGCCAGCAGTTACCGACAGGGTAACACAGATACGCAGTATTTT.

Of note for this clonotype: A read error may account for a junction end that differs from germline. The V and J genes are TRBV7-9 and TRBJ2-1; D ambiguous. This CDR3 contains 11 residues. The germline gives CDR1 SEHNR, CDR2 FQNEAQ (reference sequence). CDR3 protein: CAGQEPSASVF. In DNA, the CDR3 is TGTGCCGGCCAGGAGCCGAGTGCCTCGGTCTTC.

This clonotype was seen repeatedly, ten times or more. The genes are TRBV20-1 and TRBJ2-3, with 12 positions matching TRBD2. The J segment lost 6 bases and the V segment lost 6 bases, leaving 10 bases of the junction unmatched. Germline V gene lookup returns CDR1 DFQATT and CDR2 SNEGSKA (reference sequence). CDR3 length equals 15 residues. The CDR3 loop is CSAVTSGRFGDTQYF. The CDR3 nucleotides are TGCAGTGCGGTGACTAGCGGGAGATTTGGGGATACGCAGTATTTT.

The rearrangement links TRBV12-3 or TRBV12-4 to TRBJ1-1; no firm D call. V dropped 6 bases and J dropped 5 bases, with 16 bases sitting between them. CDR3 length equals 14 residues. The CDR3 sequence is CASRISGTPTEAFF. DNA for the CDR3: TGTGCCAGCAGAATCAGTGGCACACCGACTGAAGCTTTCTTT.

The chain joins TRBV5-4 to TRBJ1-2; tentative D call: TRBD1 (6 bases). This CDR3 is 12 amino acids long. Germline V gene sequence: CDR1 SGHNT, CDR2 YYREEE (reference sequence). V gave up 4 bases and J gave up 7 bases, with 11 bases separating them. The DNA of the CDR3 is TGTGCCAGCAGCATACTCAGGGGTGGCTACACCTTC. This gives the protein CASSILRGGYTF.

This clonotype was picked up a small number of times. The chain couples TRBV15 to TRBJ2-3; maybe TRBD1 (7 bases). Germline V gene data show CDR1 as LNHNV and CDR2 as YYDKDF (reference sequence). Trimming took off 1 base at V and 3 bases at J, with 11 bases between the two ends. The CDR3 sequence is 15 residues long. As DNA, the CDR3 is TGTGCCACCAGCAGAGGGAGGGGGCTGACAGATACGCAGTATTTT. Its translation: CATSRGRGLTDTQYF.

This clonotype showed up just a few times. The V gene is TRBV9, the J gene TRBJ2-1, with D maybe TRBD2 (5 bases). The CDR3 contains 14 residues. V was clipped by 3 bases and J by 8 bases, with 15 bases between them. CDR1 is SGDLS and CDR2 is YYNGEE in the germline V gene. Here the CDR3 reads CASSATTRAHEQFF. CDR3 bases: TGTGCCAGCAGCGCAACTACTAGGGCCCATGAGCAGTTCTTC.